This T cell receptor (beta chain) was sequenced for a study of regulatory T cells in long-lasting Graves disease. At the level of the study: Over 5 years of antithyroid drugs with positive TSH receptor antibodies was taken to mean persistent Graves' disease. Study findings and constraints: TCR diversity was lower in persistent Graves' patients (versus newly diagnosed ones).

Time point reported: persistent/refractory GD, antithyroid drugs over 5 years with positive TRAb. RNA extracted from PBMCs served as the sequencing template. Peripheral blood, Nine milliliters per patient, was collected in EDTA tubes. CDR3-region Arm-PCR and iRepertoire HTBI primers produced the TCR beta libraries. One entry per CDR3 protein results from TCRdb running MiXCR on the multiplex PCR reads. The data hold about 420,000 distinct CDR3 sequences, with about a quarter observed a single time. This clonotype came up many times. Its target is unknown. Sequenced material: peripheral blood mononuclear cells (PBMCs), taken when the disease was refractory, from a patient treated with antithyroid drugs. This receptor was obtained from a female donor with Graves disease.

CDR3 amino acids: CASSLEGSEKLFF. The CDR3 coding sequence is TGTGCCAGCAGTTTAGAGGGTAGTGAAAAACTGTTTTTT. V gene TRBV12-3 or TRBV12-4 combines with J gene TRBJ1-4; D not resolved. V shed 1 base and J shed 7 bases, with 7 bases lying between them. The CDR3 has 13 amino acids.